This TCR beta chain was sequenced during a study of shared clonotypes between healthy human individuals. Findings and limits, study-wide: Four donors shared 5% to 5.5% of their naive CD4 clonotypes.

V dropped 7 bases and J dropped 1 base, with 10 bases sitting between them. Germline V gene lookup returns CDR1 GTSNPN and CDR2 SVGIG (reference sequence). CDR3 length equals 12 residues. This clone was found a few times. Its antigen is currently unknown. Sequenced by immunoSEQ multiplex PCR; TCRdb stores in-frame clones only, minus some. The table records around 1.9 million clones, around 93% of them present only once. In the naive CD8 group, cells lacked CD45RO and were positively selected for CCR7, so terminally differentiated effector memory CD45RA+ cells were left out. Donation came from healthy HIV-negative adults that had no recent acute infections or vaccinations. All donors were Caucasian adults living in Nashville, Tennessee.

The chain has TRBV30 and TRBJ1-1, with D unresolved. The material sequenced was naive CD8+ T cells from PBMCs. The sequence was obtained from a man between 18 and 35 years old in good health. Some clones in this sample may be carry-over from other donors' samples. The chain's CDR3 is CASTWENTEAFF. CDR3 nucleotides: TGTGCCTCCACATGGGAGAACACTGAAGCTTTCTTT.